These 16 T cell receptor beta chains share one sample of origin, sequenced in a study of beta chain features in type 1 diabetes (dated by TCRdb to 2016 to 2019). The library relied on the immunoSEQ multiplex PCR assay. The entire isolated RNA was reverse transcribed using the High Capacity cDNA Reverse Transcription Kit, and thus expressed TCRB transcripts were sequenced. TCRdb took over this immuneACCESS table, retaining in-frame rearrangements with V and J assigned. Such tables are incomplete; in checked studies, under half of the missing clones stem from an unresolved V gene, and the remainder is unexplained. This sample gives around 350,000 clones in total; approximately 12% of them show up just once. Less than 0.02% of the sample goes to the ten largest clones. Sequenced sample: naive CD4+ T cells from blood. What this sample's cell subset or site label stands for: true naive CD4+ T cells. These TCRs come from a man aged 18 to 30 in good health.

A few counts support this clone. The V call is TRBV28, the J call TRBJ2-7; 13 bases fit TRBD2. The CDR3 length is 17 residues. Germline CDR1 and CDR2: MDHEN and SYDVKM. V gave up 2 bases and J gave up 2 bases; unmatched junction bases: 6. The CDR3 DNA sequence: TGTGCCAGCAGTTTACCCCACGGGACTAGCGGGACCTACGAGCAGTACTTC. Translation: CASSLPHGTSGTYEQYF.

V and J are TRBV7-2 and TRBJ1-1; TRBD1 aligns across 7 bases. The ends lost 5 bases at V and 0 bases at J; junction bases unmatched: 6. This CDR3 has 15 residues. The germline V gene has CDR1 SGHTA and CDR2 FQGNSA. This CDR3 is CASSTGTAMNTEAFF. The CDR3 DNA reads TGTGCCAGCAGCACCGGGACAGCTATGAACACTGAAGCTTTCTTT.

This clone was detected only a few times. V is TRBV7-6 and J is TRBJ2-1, with D maybe TRBD2 (5 bases). The CDR3 has 15 residues. Trimming cost V 7 bases and J 7 bases, with 20 bases left between them. CDR1 and CDR2 from the germline V gene are SGHVS and FNYEAQ. The CDR3 DNA sequence: TGTGCCAGCACCTCCTACAAGCGACCGGGGAATGAGCAGTTCTTC. This gives the protein CASTSYKRPGNEQFF. Together with reference TRBV7-6 and TRBJ2-1, the CDR3 gives the full variable domain: GAGVSQSPRYKVTKRGQDVALRCDPISGHVSLYWYRQALGQGPEFLTYFNYEAQQDKSGLPNDRFSAERPEGSISTLTIQRTEQRDSAMYRCASTSYKRPGNEQFFGPGTRLTVL.

The V and J genes are TRBV9 and TRBJ1-4; D may be TRBD1 (5 bases). The CDR3 is 14 residues long. V lost 4 bases and J lost 11, with 18 bases in between. Germline assignment: CDR1 SGDLS and CDR2 YYNGEE. CDR3 nucleotides: TGTGCCAGCAGCACCCGACAGACGGATACGAAACTGTTTTTT. Translating it yields CASSTRQTDTKLFF.

The rearrangement uses TRBV28 and TRBJ2-3; TRBD2 might be the D (5 bases). CDR1 and CDR2 (germline): MDHEN, SYDVKM. V was pared by 3 bases and J by 10 bases, with 14 bases between. The CDR3 spans 13 residues. The CDR3: CASSFLEAAAQYF. The DNA for the CDR3 is TGTGCCAGCAGTTTCTTAGAAGCGGCGGCGCAGTATTTT. The entire variable domain, with the rest obtained from reference TRBV28 and TRBJ2-3, is as follows: DVKVTQSSRYLVKRTGEKVFLECVQDMDHENMFWYRQDPGLGLRLIYFSYDVKMKEKGDIPEGYSVSREKKERFSLILESASTNQTSMYLCASSFLEAAAQYFGPGTRLTVL.

This sequence joins TRBV4-2 and TRBJ2-1; perhaps TRBD2 as D (5 bases). Germline CDR1 reads LGHNA; CDR2 reads YNFKEQ. Deletions cut 1 base from V and 1 base from J, with 11 bases between. This CDR3 has 16 residues. Here the CDR3 reads CASSQVSDPSYNEQFF. CDR3 DNA sequence: TGTGCCAGCAGCCAAGTTAGCGACCCTTCCTACAATGAGCAGTTCTTC.

V is TRBV4-2 and J is TRBJ2-1; the match to TRBD1 covers 7 bases. Losses at the gene ends were 1 base for V and 5 bases for J; bases not matched to a gene: 8. The CDR3 has 16 amino acids. The germline CDR1 and CDR2 sequences are LGHNA and YNFKEQ. The CDR3 nucleotides are TGTGCCAGCAGCCAAGTTAGGGGGCCCCGTCACAATGAGCAGTTCTTC. This translates into CASSQVRGPRHNEQFF.

This clone was counted only a few times. The V call is TRBV7-2, the J call TRBJ1-1; 7 bases align to TRBD1. The V gene end was trimmed by 5 bases and the J gene end by 1 base; junction bases not matched to a gene: 4. The germline V gene has CDR1 SGHTA and CDR2 FQGNSA. The CDR3 length is 14 residues. CDR3 residues: CASSLGGANTEAFF. The DNA of the CDR3 is TGTGCCAGCAGCCTAGGGGGCGCGAACACTGAAGCTTTCTTT. The full variable domain, completed using reference TRBV7-2 and TRBJ1-1, is GAGVSQSPSNKVTEKGKDVELRCDPISGHTALYWYRQSLGQGLEFLIYFQGNSAPDKSGLPSDRFSAERTGGSVSTLTIQRTQQEDSAVYLCASSLGGANTEAFFGQGTRLTVV.

This clone has only a few counts. The J gene is TRBJ2-3, the V gene TRBV6-6; D call uncertain. Germline-derived CDR1 and CDR2 are MNHNY and SVGAGI (reference sequence). The CDR3 consists of 12 residues. V lost 4 bases, J lost 4 bases, and 6 bases lay in between. In nucleotides, the CDR3 is TGTGCCAGCAGTTTCGCGGCAGATACGCAGTATTTT. Its translation: CASSFAADTQYF.

The genes are TRBV7-9 and TRBJ2-7; D possibly corresponds to TRBD1 (6 bases). Trimming shortened V by 4 bases and J by 1 base, and 11 bases separated the two germline ends. CDR1 and CDR2 (germline): SEHNR, FQNEAQ (reference sequence). The CDR3 has 14 residues. The CDR3 protein is CASSSTGLSYEQYF. The CDR3 DNA reads TGTGCCAGCAGCTCCACAGGGTTGTCCTACGAGCAGTACTTC.

J is TRBJ2-7 and V is TRBV30, with D possibly matching TRBD1 (5 bases). This CDR3 has 14 residues. The ends were cut back, 6 bases at V and 0 bases at J, with 15 bases in the middle. CDR1 and CDR2 (germline): GTSNPN, SVGIG (reference sequence). CDR3 sequence: CACHGRTSSYEQYF. The CDR3, as DNA: TGTGCCTGTCACGGCAGGACAAGCTCCTACGAGCAGTACTTC.

The rearrangement joins TRBV6-5 to TRBJ1-5; D is ambiguous. Germline V gene data show CDR1 as MNHEY and CDR2 as SVGAGI. With 5 bases removed from V and 0 bases from J, the gap between germline ends came to 5 bases. This CDR3 contains 13 residues. The CDR3 coding sequence is TGTGCCAGCAGTCTAAATAGCAATCAGCCCCAGCATTTT. Translating gives CASSLNSNQPQHF.

This clone was counted between two and nine times. The chain has TRBV7-2 and TRBJ2-7; TRBD1 matches at 7 bases. With 5 bases clipped from V and 3 bases from J, the junction kept 16 bases outside the gene matches. This CDR3 has 17 amino acids. Germline CDR1 and CDR2: SGHTA and FQGNSA. CDR3 DNA: TGTGCCAGCAGCCCGTACACGATTGACAGGGACCGCTACGAGCAGTACTTC. Its translation: CASSPYTIDRDRYEQYF.

The chain has TRBV7-2 and TRBJ2-1; weak D call: TRBD2 (6 bases). The CDR3 is 16 amino acids. Germline CDR1 reads SGHTA; CDR2 reads FQGNSA. Trimming took off 3 bases at V and 6 bases at J, with 18 bases between the two ends. CDR3 sequence reads: CASSLALGGVTNEQFF. CDR3 DNA sequence: TGTGCCAGCAGCTTGGCCCTTGGCGGGGTTACCAATGAGCAGTTCTTC.

This clone was detected ten times or more. The chain joins TRBV30 to TRBJ2-1; D not certain. Germline assignment: CDR1 GTSNPN and CDR2 SVGIG (reference sequence). CDR3 size: 12 residues. Trimming left V 7 bases short and J 2 bases short, with 9 bases between. The CDR3 protein is CAFSFAYNEQFF. CDR3 coding DNA: TGTGCCTTTAGTTTTGCCTACAATGAGCAGTTCTTC.

This clone turned up a few times. CDR3 sequence (DNA): TGCGCCAGCAGCGAGGGGACTGCTTATAGCAATCAGCCCCAGCATTTT. Residues: CASSEGTAYSNQPQHF. This chain joins TRBV5-1 and TRBJ1-5; TRBD1 is a possible D gene (5 bases). CDR3 length equals 16 residues. Germline V gene data show CDR1 as SGHRS and CDR2 as YFSETQ. The ends were cut back, 4 bases at V and 0 bases at J, with 14 bases in the middle.